This T cell receptor (beta chain) was found in a study of control samples from healthy donors and cancer patients. V lost 3 bases to trimming and J lost 4 bases, with 11 bases between them. This CDR3 is 14 amino acids long. Germline loops: CDR1 KGHSH, CDR2 LQKENI. The method was immunoSEQ multiplex PCR; TCRdb's version includes in-frame clones alone and lacks a portion of them. In the table there are over 200,000 clones, 82% of which are singletons. The origin of this receptor is an older woman with lung cancer. The sequenced material came from PBMCs. The chain uses TRBV18 and TRBJ2-3; no firm D call. The CDR3 region is CASSPLTLADTQYF. The DNA for the CDR3 is TGTGCCAGCTCACCTTTGACATTAGCAGATACGCAGTATTTT.